This T cell receptor (beta chain) appears in the sequencing data of a study of T cell responses to AZD1222 COVID-19 vaccine. Sequencing used immunoSEQ multiplex PCR; TCRdb keeps in-frame clones, though not all of them. The repertoire holds about 83,000 clones, with roughly 88% as singletons. V was pared by 6 bases and J by 0 bases, with 12 bases between. Looked up from germline, CDR1 is SNHLY and CDR2 is FYNNEI. There are 15 residues in the CDR3. Second-dose intervals of approximately 4 or approximately 12 weeks were pooled. The J gene is TRBJ1-5, the V gene TRBV2, with D possibly TRBD1 on 6 matching bases. The TCR sequence derives from an adult who received the AZD1222 COVID-19 vaccine. The sequences come from peripheral blood, collected 28 days after the second AZD1222 dose. The CDR3 region has the DNA TGTGCCAGCAGGAGGGACATAAATAGCAATCAGCCCCAGCATTTT. This encodes CASRRDINSNQPQHF.